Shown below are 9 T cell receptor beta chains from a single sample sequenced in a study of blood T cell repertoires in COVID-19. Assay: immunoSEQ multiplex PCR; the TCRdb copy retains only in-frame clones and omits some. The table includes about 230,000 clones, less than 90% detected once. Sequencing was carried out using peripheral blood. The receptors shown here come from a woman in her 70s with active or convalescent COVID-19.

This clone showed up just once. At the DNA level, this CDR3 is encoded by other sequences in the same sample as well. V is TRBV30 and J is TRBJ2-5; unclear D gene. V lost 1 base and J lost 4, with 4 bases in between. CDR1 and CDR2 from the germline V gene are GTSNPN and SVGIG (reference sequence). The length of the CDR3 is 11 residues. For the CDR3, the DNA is TGTGCCTGGAGTGGAGGAGAGACCCAGTACTTC. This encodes CAWSGGETQYF.

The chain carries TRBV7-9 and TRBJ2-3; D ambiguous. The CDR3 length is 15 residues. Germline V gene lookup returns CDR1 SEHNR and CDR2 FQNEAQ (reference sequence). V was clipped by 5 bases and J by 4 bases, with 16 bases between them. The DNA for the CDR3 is TGTGCCAGCAGCCCCGTCGGAGATCGAGCAGATACGCAGTATTTT. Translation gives CASSPVGDRADTQYF.

CDR3 sequence reads: CAFRLAGGNEQFF. In DNA, the CDR3 is TGTGCCTTCCGACTAGCGGGAGGCAATGAGCAGTTCTTC. The chain recombines TRBV30 with TRBJ2-1, with 13 bases fitting TRBD2. Germline CDR1 and CDR2: GTSNPN and SVGIG (reference sequence). The CDR3 runs to 13 residues. V shed 7 bases and J 6 bases; nucleotides not matched to a gene: 3.

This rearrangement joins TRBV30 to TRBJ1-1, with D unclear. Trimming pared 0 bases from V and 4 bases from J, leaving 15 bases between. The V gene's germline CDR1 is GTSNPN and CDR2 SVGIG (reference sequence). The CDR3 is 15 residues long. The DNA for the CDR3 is TGTGCCTGGAGTGTTAGGAGAGGAAGAGGCACTGAAGCTTTCTTT. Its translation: CAWSVRRGRGTEAFF.

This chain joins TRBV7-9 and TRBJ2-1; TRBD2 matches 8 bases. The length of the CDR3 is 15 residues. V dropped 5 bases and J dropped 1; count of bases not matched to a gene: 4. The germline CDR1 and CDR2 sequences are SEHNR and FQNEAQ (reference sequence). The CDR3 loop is CASSISGISYNEQFF. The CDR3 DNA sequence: TGTGCCAGCAGCATTAGCGGGATTTCCTACAATGAGCAGTTCTTC.

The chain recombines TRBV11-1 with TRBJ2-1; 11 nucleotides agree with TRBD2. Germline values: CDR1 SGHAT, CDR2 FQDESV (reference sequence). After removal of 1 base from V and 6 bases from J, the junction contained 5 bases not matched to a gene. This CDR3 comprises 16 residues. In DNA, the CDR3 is TGTGCCAGCAGCTTAGAGGCGACTAGCGGGGTCAATGAGCAGTTCTTC. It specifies CASSLEATSGVNEQFF. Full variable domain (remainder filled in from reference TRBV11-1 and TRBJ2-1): EAEVAQSPRYKITEKSQAVAFWCDPISGHATLYWYRQILGQGPELLVQFQDESVVDDSQLPKDRFSAERLKGVDSTLKIQPAELGDSAMYLCASSLEATSGVNEQFFGPGTRLTVL.

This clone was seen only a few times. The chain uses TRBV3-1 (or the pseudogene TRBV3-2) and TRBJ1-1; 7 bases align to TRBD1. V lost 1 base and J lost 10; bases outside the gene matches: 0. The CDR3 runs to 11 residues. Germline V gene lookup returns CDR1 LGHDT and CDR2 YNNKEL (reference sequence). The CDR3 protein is CASSQGQGAFF. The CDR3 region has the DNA TGTGCCAGCAGCCAAGGACAGGGAGCTTTCTTT.

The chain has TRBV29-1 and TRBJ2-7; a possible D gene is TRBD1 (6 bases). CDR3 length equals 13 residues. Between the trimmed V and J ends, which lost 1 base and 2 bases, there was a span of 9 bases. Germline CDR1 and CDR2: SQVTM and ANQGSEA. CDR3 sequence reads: CSVEGGGPYEQYF. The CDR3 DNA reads TGCAGCGTTGAAGGTGGGGGCCCCTACGAGCAGTACTTC.

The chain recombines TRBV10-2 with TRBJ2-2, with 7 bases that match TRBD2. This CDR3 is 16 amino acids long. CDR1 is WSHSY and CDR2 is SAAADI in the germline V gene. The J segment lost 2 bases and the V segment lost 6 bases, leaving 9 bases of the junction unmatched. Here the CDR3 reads CASSSGGWYNTGELFF. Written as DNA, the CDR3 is TGCGCCAGCAGCTCCGGGGGGTGGTATAACACCGGGGAGCTGTTTTTT.